This entry is about one T cell receptor (beta chain). Antigen: not known. The length of the CDR3 is 12 residues. Trimming left V 0 bases short and J 5 bases short, with 5 bases between. CDR1 is SGDLS, CDR2 YYNGEE, per germline. TCRdb's table, derived via immunoSEQ multiplex PCR, lists solely in-frame clones and lacks some. The sample records about 8,800 clones, nearly 85% being singletons. These data come from a study of neoadjuvant nivolumab and ipilimumab in lung cancer. About the study: Nivolumab 3 mg/kg was given days 1, 15 and 29, plus ipilimumab 1 mg/kg day 1 in combination.

Study-wide results and limits: TCR richness and clonality were higher in tumors than adjacent uninvolved lung. Only two of four nivolumab-treated tumors gained richness and clonality by surgery. Pathologic regression was not significantly tied to TCR clonality.

The chain recombines TRBV9 with TRBJ2-5; no reliable D call. Sequencing used tumor tissue, obtained after neoadjuvant nivolumab, alone or with ipilimumab, at or shortly before surgery. This receptor was identified in an adult with non-small cell lung cancer. The CDR3 DNA reads TGTGCCAGCAGCGTAGACGACGAGACCCAGTACTTC. Residues: CASSVDDETQYF.